This passage covers 23 T cell receptor beta chains from one sample sequenced in a study of CXCR3-negative and CXCR3-positive naive CD8 T cells. With UMI labels, 5' RACE was used to prepare the TRB cDNA libraries. Following a re-call of the 5' RACE reads, TCRdb has one entry per CDR3 protein and lacks DNA. This sample's clone table lists over 50,000 distinct CDR3 sequences. No antigen is known for these receptors. Study-wide points: Naive cells that were CXCR3-positive had more hydrophobic TRB CDR3s (compared with CXCR3-negative naive cells).

Sequenced input: naive CXCR3+ CD8+ T cells from blood. Subset: CD45RO-CCR7+CD27+CD95- naive CD8+ T cells expressing CXCR3 (TNR3+). The receptors shown here come from a human donor in good health. Some clones in this sample may be carry-over from other donors' samples.

The rearrangement uses TRBV29-1 and TRBJ2-1; TCRdb's D call, TRBD1, is unchecked because there is no DNA. The CDR3 totals 17 residues. Germline values: CDR1 SQVTM, CDR2 ANQGSEA. The CDR3 loop is CSAQGVVGETSYNEQFF.

V usage is TRBV7-2 and J usage is TRBJ2-7. The length of the CDR3 is 13 residues. The germline gives CDR1 SGHTA, CDR2 FQGNSA. CDR3 region: CASSFSRPYEQYF.

The V and J genes are TRBV19 and TRBJ1-2; the TCRdb call, TRBD1, lacks DNA for checking. Germline assignment: CDR1 LNHDA and CDR2 SQIVND (reference sequence). The CDR3 has 15 amino acids. CDR3 sequence: CASSEGTRSNYGYTF. Together with reference TRBV19 and TRBJ1-2, the CDR3 gives the full variable domain: DGGITQSPKYLFRKEGQNVTLSCEQNLNHDAMYWYRQDPGQGLRLIYYSQIVNDFQKGDIAEGYSVSREKKESFPLTVTSAQKNPTAFYLCASSEGTRSNYGYTFGSGTRLTVV.

The chain links TRBV12-3 or TRBV12-4 to TRBJ1-2; TCRdb gives TRBD1 as the D gene, but with no DNA this cannot be confirmed. The CDR3 totals 14 residues. This CDR3 is CASSLESGYYGYTF.

V and J are TRBV7-3 and TRBJ2-2; TCRdb indicates TRBD1, and absent DNA this call remains unverified. This CDR3 spans 16 amino acids. The germline gives CDR1 SGHTA, CDR2 FQGTGA. The CDR3 sequence: CASTVGSDKNTGELFF.

CDR3: CASSFVDSNQPQHF. V usage is TRBV12-3 or TRBV12-4 and J usage is TRBJ1-5. This CDR3 comprises 14 residues.

The chain couples TRBV7-2 to TRBJ2-3; TCRdb lists TRBD2, though no DNA is available to test this call. This CDR3 has 13 amino acids. CDR1 and CDR2 from the germline V gene are SGHTA and FQGNSA. CDR3 sequence: CASSLGLEWGQYF.

The chain carries TRBV29-1 and TRBJ2-7; TCRdb returns TRBD1, unconfirmable since there is no DNA. Looked up from germline, CDR1 is SQVTM and CDR2 is ANQGSEA. This CDR3 region has 13 residues. The CDR3 sequence is CSVDAPDRYEQYF.

This chain uses TRBV29-1 with TRBJ1-2; TCRdb picks TRBD1, but there is no DNA to check that call. In germline, CDR1 is SQVTM, CDR2 ANQGSEA. There are 12 residues in the CDR3. CDR3 in amino acids: CSETGWVDGYTF.

CDR3 protein: CASSPTSSYGYTF. This chain joins TRBV12-3 or TRBV12-4 and TRBJ1-2. CDR3 length: 13 residues.

The chain couples TRBV20-1 to TRBJ2-7; without DNA, the TCRdb call of TRBD2 cannot be checked. CDR1 and CDR2 (germline): DFQATT, SNEGSKA (reference sequence). The CDR3 spans 14 residues. The CDR3: CSARDLGGVYEQYF.

This chain uses TRBV27 with TRBJ2-4; absent DNA, TCRdb's TRBD2 call cannot be checked. The CDR3 runs 16 residues. The germline gives CDR1 MNHEY, CDR2 SMNVEV (reference sequence). CDR3 residues: CASSLSGSLAKNIQYF.

The rearrangement uses TRBV5-1 and TRBJ2-2; with no DNA, the TCRdb D assignment of TRBD1 cannot be verified. The germline V gene encodes CDR1 SGHRS and CDR2 YFSETQ. The CDR3 sequence is 15 residues long. The CDR3 region is CASSLGQGNTGELFF.

The chain is built from TRBV6-2 or TRBV6-3 and TRBJ2-1; lacking DNA, the TRBD2 call made by TCRdb goes unchecked. The germline CDR1 and CDR2 sequences are MNHEY and SVGEGT. The CDR3 extends over 13 amino acids. The CDR3 loop reads CASRSLSGEGQFF.

The rearrangement joins TRBV29-1 to TRBJ2-7; TCRdb lists TRBD2, though no DNA is available to test this call. The CDR3 sequence is 13 residues long. Germline V gene lookup returns CDR1 SQVTM and CDR2 ANQGSEA. CDR3 in amino acids: CSVEAPPHYEQYF.

The gene calls are TRBV9 and TRBJ1-1; the TRBD1 assignment by TCRdb is unverifiable without DNA. Germline lookup yields CDR1 SGDLS and CDR2 YYNGEE. The CDR3 is 14 amino acids. CDR3 sequence reads: CASRLGDLNTEAFF.

This chain links TRBV28 with TRBJ2-7. The CDR3 loop spans 13 amino acids. Germline CDR1 reads MDHEN; CDR2 reads SYDVKM. The CDR3 sequence: CASSITTGYEQYF.

The V gene is TRBV15, the J gene TRBJ2-7; checking the TCRdb D call of TRBD1 is not possible without DNA. Germline assignment: CDR1 LNHNV and CDR2 YYDKDF (reference sequence). The CDR3 has 16 residues. The CDR3 spells CATSRGVSASSYEQYF. The full variable domain, with the rest looked up from reference TRBV15 and TRBJ2-7, is DAMVIQNPRYQVTQFGKPVTLSCSQTLNHNVMYWYQQKSSQAPKLLFHYYDKDFNNEADTPDNFQSRRPNTSFCFLDIRSPGLGDTAMYLCATSRGVSASSYEQYFGPGTRLTVT.

The gene calls are TRBV7-8 and TRBJ1-1; TCRdb calls TRBD1, which cannot be checked without DNA. In germline, CDR1 is SGHVS, CDR2 FQNEAQ. This CDR3 contains 14 residues. The CDR3 is CASSPRGGGTEAFF.

CDR3 amino acids: CASSLQGLGGTEAFF. The chain is built from TRBV27 and TRBJ1-1. Germline V gene data show CDR1 as MNHEY and CDR2 as SMNVEV (reference sequence). This CDR3 is built from 15 residues.

The J gene is TRBJ2-7, the V gene TRBV5-1; no DNA is available, so the TRBD1 call from TCRdb remains unchecked. Germline V gene lookup returns CDR1 SGHRS and CDR2 YFSETQ. The CDR3 sequence is 15 residues long. CDR3 sequence reads: CASSWTGGSSYEQYF. Supplemented by reference TRBV5-1 and TRBJ2-7, the full variable domain reads KAGVTQTPRYLIKTRGQQVTLSCSPISGHRSVSWYQQTPGQGLQFLFEYFSETQRNKGNFPGRFSGRQFSNSRSEMNVSTLELGDSALYLCASSWTGGSSYEQYFGPGTRLTVT.

V usage is TRBV27 and J usage is TRBJ1-1; TCRdb's D call of TRBD1 is untestable without DNA. Germline assignment: CDR1 MNHEY and CDR2 SMNVEV (reference sequence). The CDR3 covers 14 residues. The CDR3 spells CASSFGTANTEAFF.

The chain employs TRBV28 and TRBJ2-7; checking the TCRdb D call of TRBD1 is not possible without DNA. The CDR3 is made up of 14 amino acids. Germline CDR1 reads MDHEN; CDR2 reads SYDVKM. This CDR3 is CASSILGATWEQYF. Drawing the rest from reference TRBV28 and TRBJ2-7, the complete variable domain is DVKVTQSSRYLVKRTGEKVFLECVQDMDHENMFWYRQDPGLGLRLIYFSYDVKMKEKGDIPEGYSVSREKKERFSLILESASTNQTSMYLCASSILGATWEQYFGPGTRLTVT.